The TCR beta chain under discussion was sequenced for a study of PD-1 blockade in classical Hodgkin lymphoma. Notes on the study in general: Lower baseline TCR diversity marked trial partial responders and progressors.

The germline gives CDR1 SGHAT, CDR2 FQNNGV. The CDR3 is 14 residues long. Trimming took off 3 bases at V and 5 bases at J, with 12 bases between the two ends. Comments on this clone: Its antigen is still unknown.

The table came from immunoSEQ multiplex PCR; TCRdb's copy has only in-frame clones and leaves some out. This repertoire shows about 43,000 clones, roughly 70% found once; its top ten account for approximately 3%. Every patient had relapsed following autologous stem cell transplantation, and cohorts differed in brentuximab vedotin exposure. The material was peripheral blood mononuclear cells (PBMCs), obtained before the second cycle of nivolumab. V and J are TRBV11-2 and TRBJ2-3; the D gene is possibly TRBD2 (6 bases). This receptor was taken from a human donor with classical Hodgkin lymphoma. CDR3 sequence (DNA): TGTGCCAGCAGCTTCCAACTAGCAGGAGATACGCAGTATTTT. It translates to CASSFQLAGDTQYF.